The subject of this entry is one T cell receptor beta chain. Its specificity is unknown. CDR1 is ENHRY and CDR2 is SYGVKD in the germline V gene. J was trimmed by 1 base and V by 7 bases; bases with no gene match: 5. The CDR3 extends over 14 amino acids. This record comes from a study of immune evolution from preneoplasia to lung adenocarcinoma. Notes on the study in general: From normal lung to invasive adenocarcinoma, top clone frequencies appeared to decrease.

Resections took place in Japan or China from about 2013 to 2017. Assay: immunoSEQ multiplex PCR; the TCRdb copy retains only in-frame clones and omits some. The table lists 12,000 to 15,000 clones, more than 65% of them singletons. What was sequenced was FFPE minimally invasive lung adenocarcinoma tissue. The V gene is TRBV10-3, the J gene TRBJ1-1, with 8 nucleotides matching TRBD1. The TCR was taken from a person aged 60-80 years with lung adenocarcinoma. The CDR3 region is CAITPTGANTEAFF. The CDR3 nucleotides are TGTGCCATCACCCCGACAGGGGCGAACACTGAAGCTTTCTTT.